The 3 T cell receptor beta chains below come from one sample, sequenced in a study of T cells in Graves' hyperthyroidism and ophthalmopathy. TCR beta CDR3 region amplification was performed from RNA transcripts. Initially, a first-round RT-PCR of the TCR CDR3 employed the HTBI primer set. TCRdb independently ran MiXCR on the multiplex PCR reads; one entry per CDR3 protein. The repertoire holds around 800,000 distinct CDR3 sequences, with 38% as singletons. Sequencing input: blood. Every receptor here comes from a man younger than 30 with Graves' hyperthyroidism.

This rearrangement joins TRBV12-3 or TRBV12-4 to TRBJ1-2; 10 bases line up with TRBD1. V shed 7 bases, J shed 6 bases, and the junction held 8 bases outside the gene matches. The CDR3 runs to 14 residues. The CDR3 DNA follows: TGTGCCAGCACCCTCGGGGACAGGGGCGATGGCTACACCTTC. Translated: CASTLGDRGDGYTF.

The genes are TRBV7-9 and TRBJ2-7, with 7 bases matching TRBD2. Per the germline V gene, CDR1 is SEHNR and CDR2 is FQNEAQ (reference sequence). The V gene end was trimmed by 3 bases and the J gene end by 0 bases; junction bases not matched to a gene: 8. CDR3 length: 16 residues. The CDR3 DNA sequence: TGTGCCAGCAGCTTCTCTAGCGGTTCACTCTCCTACGAGCAGTACTTC. It yields the protein CASSFSSGSLSYEQYF.

This clonotype appeared once. The DNA of the CDR3 is TGTGCCAGCGGGGGTAAAAACTACGAGCAGTACTTC. It codes for CASGGKNYEQYF. The rearrangement joins TRBV13 to TRBJ2-7; D tentatively fits TRBD1 or TRBD2 (5 bases each). Trimming cost V 8 bases and J 3 bases, with 11 bases left between them. This CDR3 region has 12 residues. The germline gives CDR1 PRHDT, CDR2 FYEKMQ (reference sequence).